This T cell receptor (beta chain) came from a study of CD8 T cells in Susac syndrome. There are 15 residues in the CDR3. In germline, CDR1 is SGHRS, CDR2 YFSETQ. The V end was cut by 3 bases, the J end by 4 bases, with 16 bases between. An amount of RNA that ranged from roughly 0.5 to 1 ug was reverse transcribed with random hexamers. One entry per CDR3 protein, called by TCRdb with MiXCR from the immunoSEQ multiplex PCR reads. Of tens of thousands of distinct CDR3 sequences in the sample, 95% to 97% were seen once. The clonotype comes from a human donor with Susac syndrome. The sequencing sample was made of CD8+ T cells from PBMCs. The V call is TRBV5-1, the J call TRBJ1-2, with D possibly matching TRBD1 (6 bases). CDR3 protein: CASSSYEDSPYGYTF. Written as DNA, the CDR3 is TGCGCCAGCAGCTCCTACGAGGACAGCCCCTATGGCTACACCTTC.